This T cell receptor beta chain was sequenced during a study of blood T cell repertoires in COVID-19. Overall study: Whether acute or convalescent, the COVID-19 samples came from the United States, Italy and Spain. The cDNA or gDNA used as material had been derived from T cells, B-cell-depleted T cells, or PBMCs.

It was during active infection that Seattle patients were enrolled and then longitudinally followed. The length of the CDR3 is 14 residues. V shed 1 base and J 6 bases; nucleotides not matched to a gene: 3. Looked up from germline, CDR1 is SGHTS and CDR2 is YDEGEE. In this sample, this clone turned up once. As processed by the authors: Reference gene primer amplification in the assay estimated nucleated cell counts. Sequencing was performed with immunoSEQ multiplex PCR; in TCRdb, only in-frame clones are kept and a portion is missing. That table supplies the V and J calls and clone size; D and trimming were determined from the DNA. The table records tens of thousands of clones, about 80% of them present only once.

The chain combines TRBV5-8 with TRBJ2-1; the match to TRBD2 covers 8 bases. Sequenced sample: peripheral blood. The sequence was collected from a man older than 75 with COVID-19, enrolled during active disease. The CDR3 sequence: CASSLNAGGNEQFF. CDR3 nucleotides: TGTGCCAGCAGCTTGAACGCGGGGGGCAATGAGCAGTTCTTC.